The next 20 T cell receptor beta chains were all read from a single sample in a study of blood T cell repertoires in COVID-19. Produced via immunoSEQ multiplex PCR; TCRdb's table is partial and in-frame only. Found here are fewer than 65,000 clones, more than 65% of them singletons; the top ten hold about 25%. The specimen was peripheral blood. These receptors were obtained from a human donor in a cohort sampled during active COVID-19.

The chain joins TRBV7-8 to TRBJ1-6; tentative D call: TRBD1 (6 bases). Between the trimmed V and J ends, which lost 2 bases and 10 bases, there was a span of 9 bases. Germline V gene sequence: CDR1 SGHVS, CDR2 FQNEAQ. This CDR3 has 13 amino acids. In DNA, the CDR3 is TGTGCCAGCAGCTTAAACAGGGAATCACCCCTCCACTTT. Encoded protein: CASSLNRESPLHF.

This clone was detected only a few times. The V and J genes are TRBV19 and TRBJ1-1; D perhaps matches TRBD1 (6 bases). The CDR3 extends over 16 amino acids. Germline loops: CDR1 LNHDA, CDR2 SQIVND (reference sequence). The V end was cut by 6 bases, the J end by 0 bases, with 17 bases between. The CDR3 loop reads CASSLRSGQLNTEAFF. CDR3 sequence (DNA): TGTGCCAGTAGCCTCCGAAGTGGACAGTTGAACACTGAAGCTTTCTTT.

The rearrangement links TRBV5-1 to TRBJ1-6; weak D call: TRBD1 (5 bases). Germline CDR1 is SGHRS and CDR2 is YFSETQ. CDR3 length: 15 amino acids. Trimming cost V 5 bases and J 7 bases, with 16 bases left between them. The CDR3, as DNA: TGCGCCAGCAGGGGTCAGGGACTGAGGAATTCACCCCTCCACTTT. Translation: CASRGQGLRNSPLHF.

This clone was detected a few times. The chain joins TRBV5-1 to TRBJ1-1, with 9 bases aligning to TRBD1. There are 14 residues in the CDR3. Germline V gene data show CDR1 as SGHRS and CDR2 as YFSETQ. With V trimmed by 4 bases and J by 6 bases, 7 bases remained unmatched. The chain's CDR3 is CASSDTGGDAEAFF. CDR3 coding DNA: TGCGCCAGCAGCGACACAGGGGGCGACGCTGAAGCTTTCTTT.

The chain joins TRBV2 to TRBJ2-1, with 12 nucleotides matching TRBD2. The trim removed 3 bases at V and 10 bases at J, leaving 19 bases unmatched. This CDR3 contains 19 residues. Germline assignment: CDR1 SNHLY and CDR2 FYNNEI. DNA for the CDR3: TGTGCCAGCAGTGATCGTACTAGCGGGGGGCCCGGGGCGCGAAGAGAGCAGTTCTTC. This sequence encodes CASSDRTSGGPGARREQFF.

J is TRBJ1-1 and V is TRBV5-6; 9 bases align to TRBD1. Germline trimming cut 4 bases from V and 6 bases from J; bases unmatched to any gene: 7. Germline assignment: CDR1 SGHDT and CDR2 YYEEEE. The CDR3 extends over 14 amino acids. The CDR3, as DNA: TGTGCCAGCAGCCACCGGGACAGGGTACCTGAAGCTTTCTTT. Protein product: CASSHRDRVPEAFF.

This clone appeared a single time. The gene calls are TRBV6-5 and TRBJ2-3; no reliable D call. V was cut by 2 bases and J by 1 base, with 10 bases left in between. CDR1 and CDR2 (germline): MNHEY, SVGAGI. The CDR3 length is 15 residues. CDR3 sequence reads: CASSYGLTGTDTQYF. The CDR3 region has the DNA TGTGCCAGCAGTTACGGCCTCACAGGCACAGATACGCAGTATTTT.

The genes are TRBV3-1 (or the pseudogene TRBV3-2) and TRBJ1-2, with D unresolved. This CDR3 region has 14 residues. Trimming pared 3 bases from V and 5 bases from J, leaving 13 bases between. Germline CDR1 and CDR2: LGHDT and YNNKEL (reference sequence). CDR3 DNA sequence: TGTGCCAGCAGCCATTCCCGGGGAGTTTATGGCTACACCTTC. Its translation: CASSHSRGVYGYTF.

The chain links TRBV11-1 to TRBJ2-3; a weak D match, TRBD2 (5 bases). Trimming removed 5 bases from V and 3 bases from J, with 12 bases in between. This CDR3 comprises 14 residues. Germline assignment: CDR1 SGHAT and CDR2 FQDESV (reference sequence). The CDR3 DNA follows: TGTGCCAGCAGCCTCCGGCGAGGGACAGATACGCAGTATTTT. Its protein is CASSLRRGTDTQYF.

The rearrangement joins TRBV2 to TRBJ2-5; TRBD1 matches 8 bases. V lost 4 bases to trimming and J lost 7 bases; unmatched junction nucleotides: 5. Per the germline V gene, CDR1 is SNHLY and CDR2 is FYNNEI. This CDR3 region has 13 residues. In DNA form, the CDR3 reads TGTGCCAGCAGTGGACAGGGGAAGGGGACCCAGTACTTC. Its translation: CASSGQGKGTQYF. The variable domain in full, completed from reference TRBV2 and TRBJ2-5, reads EPEVTQTPSHQVTQMGQEVILRCVPISNHLYFYWYRQILGQKVEFLVSFYNNEISEKSEIFDDQFSVERPDGSNFTLKIRSTKLEDSAMYFCASSGQGKGTQYFGPGTRLLVL.

In DNA, the CDR3 is TGTGCCAGCAGCCGAAACAGGGGCCGAGAGCAGTACTTC. Residues: CASSRNRGREQYF. The V and J genes are TRBV27 and TRBJ2-7, with 7 bases aligning to TRBD1. This CDR3 region has 13 residues. The germline V gene encodes CDR1 MNHEY and CDR2 SMNVEV (reference sequence). Trimming at V came to 6 bases and at J to 7 bases, leaving 9 bases not matched to a gene.

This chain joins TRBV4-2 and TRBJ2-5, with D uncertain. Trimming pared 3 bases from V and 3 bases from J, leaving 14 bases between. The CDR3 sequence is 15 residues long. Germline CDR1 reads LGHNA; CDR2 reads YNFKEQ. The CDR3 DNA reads TGTGCCAGCAGCCAGTCCCCTGAGGCGGAAGAGACCCAGTACTTC. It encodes CASSQSPEAEETQYF.

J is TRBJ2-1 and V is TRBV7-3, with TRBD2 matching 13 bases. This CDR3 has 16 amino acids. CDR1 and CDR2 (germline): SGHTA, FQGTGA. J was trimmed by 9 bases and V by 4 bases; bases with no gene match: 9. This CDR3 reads CASSSRTSGSVSEQFF. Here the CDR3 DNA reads TGTGCCAGCAGCTCAAGGACTAGCGGGAGTGTCAGTGAGCAGTTCTTC. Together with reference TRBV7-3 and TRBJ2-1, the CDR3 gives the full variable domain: GAGVSQTPSNKVTEKGKYVELRCDPISGHTALYWYRQSLGQGPEFLIYFQGTGAADDSGLPNDRFFAVRPEGSVSTLKIQRTERGDSAVYLCASSSRTSGSVSEQFFGPGTRLTVL.

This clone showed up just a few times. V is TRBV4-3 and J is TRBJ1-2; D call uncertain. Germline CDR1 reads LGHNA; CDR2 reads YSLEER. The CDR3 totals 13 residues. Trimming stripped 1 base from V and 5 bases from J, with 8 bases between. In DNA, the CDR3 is TGCGCCAGCAGCCAAGGGGCTCGGTATGGCTACACCTTC. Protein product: CASSQGARYGYTF.

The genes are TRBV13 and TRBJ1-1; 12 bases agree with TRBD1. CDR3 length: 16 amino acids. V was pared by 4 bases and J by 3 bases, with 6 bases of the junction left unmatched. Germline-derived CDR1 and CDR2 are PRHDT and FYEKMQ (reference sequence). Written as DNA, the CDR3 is TGTGCCAGCAGCTGGGGGACAGGGGGCTCGGACACTGAAGCTTTCTTT. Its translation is CASSWGTGGSDTEAFF.

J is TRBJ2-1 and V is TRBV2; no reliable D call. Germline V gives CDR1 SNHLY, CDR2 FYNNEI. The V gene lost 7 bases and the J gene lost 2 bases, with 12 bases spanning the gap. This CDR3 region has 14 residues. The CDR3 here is CASTQRLAYNEQFF. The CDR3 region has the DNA TGTGCCAGCACCCAGAGGCTCGCCTACAATGAGCAGTTCTTC.

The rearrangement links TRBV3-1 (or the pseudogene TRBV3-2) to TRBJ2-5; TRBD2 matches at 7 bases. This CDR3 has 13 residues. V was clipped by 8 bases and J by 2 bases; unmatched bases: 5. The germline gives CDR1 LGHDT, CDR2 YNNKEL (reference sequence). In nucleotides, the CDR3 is TGTGCCAGCCCGCTAGCGGATCAAGAGACCCAGTACTTC. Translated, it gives CASPLADQETQYF.

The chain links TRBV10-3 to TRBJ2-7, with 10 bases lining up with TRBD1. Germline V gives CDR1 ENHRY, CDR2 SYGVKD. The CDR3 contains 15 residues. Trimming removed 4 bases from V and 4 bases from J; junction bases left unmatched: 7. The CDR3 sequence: CAISGPGQGFYEQYF. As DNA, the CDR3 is TGTGCCATCAGTGGGCCGGGACAGGGGTTTTACGAGCAGTACTTC.

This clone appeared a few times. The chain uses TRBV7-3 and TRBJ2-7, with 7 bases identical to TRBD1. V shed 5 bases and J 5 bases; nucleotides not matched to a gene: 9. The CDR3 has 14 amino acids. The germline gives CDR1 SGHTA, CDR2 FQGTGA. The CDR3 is CASSLRGQGDEQYF. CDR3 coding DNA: TGTGCCAGCAGCCTGCGAGGGCAGGGGGACGAGCAGTACTTC.

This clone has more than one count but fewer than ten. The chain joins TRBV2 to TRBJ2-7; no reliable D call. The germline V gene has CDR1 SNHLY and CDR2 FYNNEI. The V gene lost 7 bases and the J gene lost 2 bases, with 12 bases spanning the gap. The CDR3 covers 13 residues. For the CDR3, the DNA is TGTGCCAGCACTGTTTGGCAGGCCTACGAGCAGTACTTC. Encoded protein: CASTVWQAYEQYF.